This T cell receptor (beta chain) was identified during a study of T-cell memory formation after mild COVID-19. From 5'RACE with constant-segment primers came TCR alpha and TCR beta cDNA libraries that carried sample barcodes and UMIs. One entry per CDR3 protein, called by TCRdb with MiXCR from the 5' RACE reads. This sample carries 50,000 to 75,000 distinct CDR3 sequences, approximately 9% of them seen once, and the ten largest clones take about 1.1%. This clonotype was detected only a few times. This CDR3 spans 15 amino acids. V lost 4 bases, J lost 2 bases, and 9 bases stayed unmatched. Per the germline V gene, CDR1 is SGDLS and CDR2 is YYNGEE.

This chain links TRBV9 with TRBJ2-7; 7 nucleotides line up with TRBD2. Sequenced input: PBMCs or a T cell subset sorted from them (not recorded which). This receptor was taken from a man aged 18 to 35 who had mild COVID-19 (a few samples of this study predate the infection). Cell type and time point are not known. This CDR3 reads CASSIASGLPYEQYF. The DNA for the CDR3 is TGTGCCAGCAGCATCGCATCGGGACTACCCTACGAGCAGTACTTC. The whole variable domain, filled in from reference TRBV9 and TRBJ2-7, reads DSGVTQTPKHLITATGQRVTLRCSPRSGDLSVYWYQQSLDQGLQFLIQYYNGEERAKGNILERFSAQQFPDLHSELNLSSLELGDSALYFCASSIASGLPYEQYFGPGTRLTVT.